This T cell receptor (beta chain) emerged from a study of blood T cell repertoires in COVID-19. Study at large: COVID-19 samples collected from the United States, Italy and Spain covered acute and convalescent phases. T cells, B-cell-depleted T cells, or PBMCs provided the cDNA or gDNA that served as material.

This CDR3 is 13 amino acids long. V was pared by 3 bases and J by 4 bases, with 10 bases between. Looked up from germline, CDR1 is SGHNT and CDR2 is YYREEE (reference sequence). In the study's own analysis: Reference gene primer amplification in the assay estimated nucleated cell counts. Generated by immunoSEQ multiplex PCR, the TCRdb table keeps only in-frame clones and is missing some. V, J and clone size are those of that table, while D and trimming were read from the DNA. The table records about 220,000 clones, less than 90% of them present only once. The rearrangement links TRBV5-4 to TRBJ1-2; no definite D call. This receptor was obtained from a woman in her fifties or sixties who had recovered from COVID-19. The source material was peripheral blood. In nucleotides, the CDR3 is TGTGCCAGCAGCTCCCGAGGCCTCTATGGCTACACCTTC. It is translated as CASSSRGLYGYTF.